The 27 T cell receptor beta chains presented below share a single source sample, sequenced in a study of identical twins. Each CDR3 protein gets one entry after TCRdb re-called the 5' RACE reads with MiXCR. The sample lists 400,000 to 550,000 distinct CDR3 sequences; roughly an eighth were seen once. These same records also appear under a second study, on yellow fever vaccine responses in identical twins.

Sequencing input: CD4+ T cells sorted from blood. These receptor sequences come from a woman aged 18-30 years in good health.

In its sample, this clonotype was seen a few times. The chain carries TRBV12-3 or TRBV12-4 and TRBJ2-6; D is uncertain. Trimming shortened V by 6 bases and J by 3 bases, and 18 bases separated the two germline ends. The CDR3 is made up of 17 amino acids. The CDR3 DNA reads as TGTGCCAGCAGGCCTCTTAGGGAAGAAGATGGGGCCAACGTCCTGACTTTC. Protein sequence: CASRPLREEDGANVLTF.

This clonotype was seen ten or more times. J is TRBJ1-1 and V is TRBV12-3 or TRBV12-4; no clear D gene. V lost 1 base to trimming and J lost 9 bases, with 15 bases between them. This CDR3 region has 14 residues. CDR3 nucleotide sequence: TGTGCCAGCAGTTTAGAGTCCAGGTCCGGAAAAGCTTTCTTT. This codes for CASSLESRSGKAFF.

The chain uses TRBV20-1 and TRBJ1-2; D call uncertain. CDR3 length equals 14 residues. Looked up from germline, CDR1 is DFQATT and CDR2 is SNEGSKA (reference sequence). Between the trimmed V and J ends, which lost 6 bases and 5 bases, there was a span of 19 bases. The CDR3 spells CSALIVTPDYGYTF. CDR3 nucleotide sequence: TGCAGTGCCCTAATCGTGACACCCGATTATGGCTACACCTTC.

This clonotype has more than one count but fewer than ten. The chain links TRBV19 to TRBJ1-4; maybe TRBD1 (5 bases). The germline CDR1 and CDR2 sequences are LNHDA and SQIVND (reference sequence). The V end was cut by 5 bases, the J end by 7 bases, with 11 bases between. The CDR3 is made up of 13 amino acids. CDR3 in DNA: TGTGCCAGTAGTTCGGGGGTTCGTGAAAAACTGTTTTTT. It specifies CASSSGVREKLFF.

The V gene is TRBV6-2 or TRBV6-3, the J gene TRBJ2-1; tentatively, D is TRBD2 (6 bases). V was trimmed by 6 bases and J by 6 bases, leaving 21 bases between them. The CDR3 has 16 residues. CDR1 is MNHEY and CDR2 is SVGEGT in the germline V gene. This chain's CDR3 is CASSPPPGRGSNEQFF. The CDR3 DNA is TGTGCCAGCAGCCCACCTCCCGGGAGAGGGAGCAATGAGCAGTTCTTC.

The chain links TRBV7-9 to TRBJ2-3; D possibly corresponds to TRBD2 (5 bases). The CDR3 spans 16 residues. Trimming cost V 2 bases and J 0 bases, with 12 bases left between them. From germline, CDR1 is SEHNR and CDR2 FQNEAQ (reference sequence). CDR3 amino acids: CASSLRRPSSTDTQYF. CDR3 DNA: TGTGCCAGCAGCTTAAGGAGGCCTAGCAGCACAGATACGCAGTATTTT.

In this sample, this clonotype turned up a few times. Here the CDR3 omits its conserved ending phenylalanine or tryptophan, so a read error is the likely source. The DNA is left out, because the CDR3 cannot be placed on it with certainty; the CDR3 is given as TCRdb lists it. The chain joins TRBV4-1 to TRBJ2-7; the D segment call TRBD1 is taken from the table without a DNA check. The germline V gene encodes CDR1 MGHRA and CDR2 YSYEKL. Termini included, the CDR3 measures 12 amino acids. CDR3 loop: CASSQVPGRLIL.

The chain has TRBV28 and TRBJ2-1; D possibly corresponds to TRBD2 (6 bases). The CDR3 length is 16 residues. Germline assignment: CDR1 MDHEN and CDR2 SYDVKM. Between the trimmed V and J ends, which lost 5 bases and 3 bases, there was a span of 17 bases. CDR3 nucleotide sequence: TGTGCCAGCAGTCAAACGATGAGACTAGTCTACAATGAGCAGTTCTTC. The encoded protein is CASSQTMRLVYNEQFF.

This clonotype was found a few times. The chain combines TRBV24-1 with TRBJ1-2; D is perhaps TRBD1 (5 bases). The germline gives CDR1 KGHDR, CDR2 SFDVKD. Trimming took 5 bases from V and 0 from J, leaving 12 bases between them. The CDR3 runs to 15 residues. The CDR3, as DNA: TGTGCCACCAGTGTCATGACAGCCTCTAACTATGGCTACACCTTC. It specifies CATSVMTASNYGYTF.

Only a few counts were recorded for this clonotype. The CDR3 region is CASSGLGARLNTEAFF. The DNA of the CDR3 is TGTGCCAGCAGCGGGCTTGGGGCACGCCTGAACACTGAAGCTTTCTTT. The rearrangement joins TRBV6-2 or TRBV6-3 to TRBJ1-1; TRBD1 is a possible D gene (5 bases). In germline, CDR1 is MNHEY, CDR2 SVGEGT. The CDR3 is made up of 16 amino acids. The germline V and J ends were trimmed by 6 bases and 0 bases, with 17 bases remaining between them.

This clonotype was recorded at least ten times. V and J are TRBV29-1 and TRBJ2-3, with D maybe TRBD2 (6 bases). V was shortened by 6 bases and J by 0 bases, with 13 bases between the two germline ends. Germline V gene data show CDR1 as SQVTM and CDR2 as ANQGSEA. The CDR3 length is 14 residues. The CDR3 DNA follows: TGCAGCGTAGATAGCGGTCCTAGCACAGATACGCAGTATTTT. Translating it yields CSVDSGPSTDTQYF.

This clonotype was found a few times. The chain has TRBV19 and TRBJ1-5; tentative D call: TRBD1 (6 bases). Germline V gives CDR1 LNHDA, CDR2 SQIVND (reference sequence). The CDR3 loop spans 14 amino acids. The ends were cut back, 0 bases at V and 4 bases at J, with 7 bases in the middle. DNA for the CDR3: TGTGCCAGTAGTATAGAGCAGGGGAATCAGCCCCAGCATTTT. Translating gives CASSIEQGNQPQHF.

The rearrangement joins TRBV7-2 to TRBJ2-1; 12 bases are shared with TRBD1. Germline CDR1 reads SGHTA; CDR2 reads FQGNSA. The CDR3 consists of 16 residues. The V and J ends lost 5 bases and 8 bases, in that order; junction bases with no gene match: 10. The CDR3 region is CASSPNPGQGAYEQFF. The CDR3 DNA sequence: TGTGCCAGCAGCCCGAATCCGGGACAGGGGGCCTATGAGCAGTTCTTC.

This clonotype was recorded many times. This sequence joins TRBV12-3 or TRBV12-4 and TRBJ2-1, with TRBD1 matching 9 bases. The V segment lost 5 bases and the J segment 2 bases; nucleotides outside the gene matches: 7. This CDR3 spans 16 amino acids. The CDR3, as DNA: TGTGCCAGCAGTGCGAAGTACAGGGGGCCCTACAATGAGCAGTTCTTC. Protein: CASSAKYRGPYNEQFF.

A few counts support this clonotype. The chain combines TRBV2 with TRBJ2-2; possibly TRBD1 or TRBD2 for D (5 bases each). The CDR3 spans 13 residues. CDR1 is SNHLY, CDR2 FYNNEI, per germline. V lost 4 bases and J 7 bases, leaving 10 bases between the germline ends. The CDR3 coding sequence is TGTGCCAGCAGTGTTTGGGACGGCGGGGAGCTGTTTTTT. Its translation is CASSVWDGGELFF. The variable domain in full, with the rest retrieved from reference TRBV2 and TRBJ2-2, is EPEVTQTPSHQVTQMGQEVILRCVPISNHLYFYWYRQILGQKVEFLVSFYNNEISEKSEIFDDQFSVERPDGSNFTLKIRSTKLEDSAMYFCASSVWDGGELFFGEGSRLTVL.

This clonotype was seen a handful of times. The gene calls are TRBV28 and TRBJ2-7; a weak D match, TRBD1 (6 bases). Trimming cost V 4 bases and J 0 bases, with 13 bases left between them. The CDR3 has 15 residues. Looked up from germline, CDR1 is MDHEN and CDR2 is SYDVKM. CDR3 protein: CASSSPGHPSYEQYF. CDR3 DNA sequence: TGTGCCAGCAGTTCTCCGGGACACCCCTCCTACGAGCAGTACTTC.

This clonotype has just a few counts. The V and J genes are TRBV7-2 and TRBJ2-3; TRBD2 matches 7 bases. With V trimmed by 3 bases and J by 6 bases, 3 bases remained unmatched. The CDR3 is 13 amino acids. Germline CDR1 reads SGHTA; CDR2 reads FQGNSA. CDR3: CASSLWRGDTQYF. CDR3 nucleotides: TGTGCCAGCAGCTTGTGGCGGGGGGATACGCAGTATTTT. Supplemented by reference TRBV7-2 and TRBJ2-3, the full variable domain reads GAGVSQSPSNKVTEKGKDVELRCDPISGHTALYWYRQSLGQGLEFLIYFQGNSAPDKSGLPSDRFSAERTGGSVSTLTIQRTQQEDSAVYLCASSLWRGDTQYFGPGTRLTVL.

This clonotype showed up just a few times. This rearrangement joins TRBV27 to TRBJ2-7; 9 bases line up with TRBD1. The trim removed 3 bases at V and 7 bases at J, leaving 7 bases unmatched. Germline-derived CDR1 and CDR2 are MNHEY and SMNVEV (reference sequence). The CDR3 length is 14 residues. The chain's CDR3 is CASSFSWDRVEQYF. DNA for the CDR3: TGTGCCAGCAGTTTTTCTTGGGACAGGGTTGAGCAGTACTTC.

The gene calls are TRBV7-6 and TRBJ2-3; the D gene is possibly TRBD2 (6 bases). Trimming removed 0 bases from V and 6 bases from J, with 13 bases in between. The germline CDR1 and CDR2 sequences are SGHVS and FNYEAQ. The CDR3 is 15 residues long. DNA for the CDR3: TGTGCCAGCAGCTTAGCGGTTGGCGGGGCCGATACGCAGTATTTT. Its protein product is CASSLAVGGADTQYF.

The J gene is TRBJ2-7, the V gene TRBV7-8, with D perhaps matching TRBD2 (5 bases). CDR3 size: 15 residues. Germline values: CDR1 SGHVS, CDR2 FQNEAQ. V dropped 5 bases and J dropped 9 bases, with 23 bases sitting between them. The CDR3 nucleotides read TGTGCCAGCAGCGAAATAGCGAATACATTGCACGGGCAGTACTTC. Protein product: CASSEIANTLHGQYF. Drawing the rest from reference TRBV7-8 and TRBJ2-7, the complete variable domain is GAGVSQSPRYKVAKRGQDVALRCDPISGHVSLFWYQQALGQGPEFLTYFQNEAQLDKSGLPSDRFFAERPEGSVSTLKIQRTQQEDSAVYLCASSEIANTLHGQYFGPGTRLTVT.

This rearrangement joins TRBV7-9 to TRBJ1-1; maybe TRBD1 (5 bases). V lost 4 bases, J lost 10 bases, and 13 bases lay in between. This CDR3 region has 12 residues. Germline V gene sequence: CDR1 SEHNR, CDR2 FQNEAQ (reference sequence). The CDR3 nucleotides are TGTGCCAGCAGCTCCCAGGGCGGGGGAGCTTTCTTT. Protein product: CASSSQGGGAFF.

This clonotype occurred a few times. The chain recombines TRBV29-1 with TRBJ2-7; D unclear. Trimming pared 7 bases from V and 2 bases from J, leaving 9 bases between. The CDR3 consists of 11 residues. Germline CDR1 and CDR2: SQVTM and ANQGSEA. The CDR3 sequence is CSGRTPYEQYF. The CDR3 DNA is TGCAGCGGACGGACCCCCTACGAGCAGTACTTC.

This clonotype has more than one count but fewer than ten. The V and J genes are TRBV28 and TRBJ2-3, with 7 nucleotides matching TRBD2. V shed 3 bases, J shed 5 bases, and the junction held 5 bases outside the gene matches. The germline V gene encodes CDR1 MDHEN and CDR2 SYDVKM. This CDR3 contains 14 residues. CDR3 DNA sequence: TGTGCCAGCAGTTTGGCGGGAGTCAGAGATACGCAGTATTTT. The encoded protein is CASSLAGVRDTQYF.

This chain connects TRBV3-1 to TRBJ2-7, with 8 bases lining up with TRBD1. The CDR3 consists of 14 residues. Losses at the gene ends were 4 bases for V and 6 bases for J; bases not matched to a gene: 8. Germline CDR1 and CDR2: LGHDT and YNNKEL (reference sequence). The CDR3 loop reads CASSPPDRAGEQYF. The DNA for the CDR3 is TGTGCCAGCAGCCCACCGGACAGGGCCGGCGAGCAGTACTTC.

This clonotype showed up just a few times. The DNA of the CDR3 is TGTGCCAGCAGCCAAGAAAGGCGGACCCAGTACTTC. Translation gives CASSQERRTQYF. The chain couples TRBV3-1 to TRBJ2-5, with no clear D. The CDR3 is 12 residues long. Trimming took 0 bases from V and 7 from J, leaving 6 bases between them. Germline CDR1 is LGHDT and CDR2 is YNNKEL (reference sequence).

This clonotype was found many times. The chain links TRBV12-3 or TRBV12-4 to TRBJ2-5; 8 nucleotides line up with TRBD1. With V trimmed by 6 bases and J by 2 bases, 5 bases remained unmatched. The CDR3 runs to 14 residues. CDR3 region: CASSSGQVQETQYF. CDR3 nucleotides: TGTGCCAGCAGCTCGGGACAGGTTCAAGAGACCCAGTACTTC.

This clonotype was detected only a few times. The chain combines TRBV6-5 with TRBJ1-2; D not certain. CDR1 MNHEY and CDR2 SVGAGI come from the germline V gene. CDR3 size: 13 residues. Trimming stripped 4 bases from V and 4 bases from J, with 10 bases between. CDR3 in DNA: TGTGCCAGCAGTTTGAACCCTCCCTATGGCTACACCTTC. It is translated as CASSLNPPYGYTF.